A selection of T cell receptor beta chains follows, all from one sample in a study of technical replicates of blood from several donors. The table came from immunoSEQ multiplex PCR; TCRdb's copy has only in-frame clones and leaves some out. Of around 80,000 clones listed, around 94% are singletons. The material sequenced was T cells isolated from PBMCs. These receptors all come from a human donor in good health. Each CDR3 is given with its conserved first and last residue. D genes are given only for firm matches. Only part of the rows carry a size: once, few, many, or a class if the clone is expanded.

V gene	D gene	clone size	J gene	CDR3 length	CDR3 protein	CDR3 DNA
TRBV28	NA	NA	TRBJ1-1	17	CASSLAGVIYMNTEAFF	TGTGCCAGCAGTTTAGCAGGGGTTATCTACATGAACACTGAAGCTTTCTTT
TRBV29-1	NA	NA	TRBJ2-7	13	CSVVSVNPYEQYF	TGCAGCGTTGTTAGCGTTAATCCCTACGAGCAGTACTTC
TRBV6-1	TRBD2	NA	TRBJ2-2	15	CASSELAGGPGELFF	TGTGCCAGCAGTGAACTAGCGGGAGGGCCCGGGGAGCTGTTTTTT
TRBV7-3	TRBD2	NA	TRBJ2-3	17	CASSLKGGTSGTHTQYF	TGTGCCAGCAGCTTAAAGGGCGGGACTAGCGGGACTCATACGCAGTATTTT
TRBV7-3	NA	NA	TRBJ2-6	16	CASSQGHLSGANVLTF	TGTGCCAGCAGCCAGGGACATCTCTCTGGGGCCAACGTCCTGACTTTC
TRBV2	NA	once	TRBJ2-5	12	CASRTNQETQYF	TGTGCCAGCAGGACTAACCAAGAGACCCAGTACTTC
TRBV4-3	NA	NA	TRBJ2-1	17	CASSQEAGQGRTSLGVF	TGCGCCAGCAGCCAAGAGGCTGGACAGGGACGGACTAGTCTCGGAGTCTTC
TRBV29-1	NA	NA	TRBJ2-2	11	CSVYGPGELFF	TGCAGCGTTTATGGGCCCGGGGAGCTGTTTTTT
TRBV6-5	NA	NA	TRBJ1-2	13	CASSYKAGVGYTF	TGTGCCAGCAGTTACAAGGCAGGGGTCGGCTACACCTTC
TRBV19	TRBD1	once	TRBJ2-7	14	CASSFRGQSYEQYF	TGTGCCAGTAGTTTCCGGGGACAGTCCTACGAGCAGTACTTC
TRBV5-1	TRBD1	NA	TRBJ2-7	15	CASSLGTGATYEQYF	TGCGCCAGCAGCTTAGGGACAGGGGCAACATACGAGCAGTACTTC
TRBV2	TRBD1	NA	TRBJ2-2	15	CASRWDRVNTGELFF	TGTGCCAGCAGATGGGACAGGGTAAACACCGGGGAGCTGTTTTTT
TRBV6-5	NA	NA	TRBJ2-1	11	CASSLGGEQFF	TGTGCCAGCAGTCTCGGGGGTGAGCAGTTCTTC
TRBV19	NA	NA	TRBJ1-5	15	CASSIGGAVSQPQHF	TGTGCCAGTAGTATTGGGGGGGCGGTCAGTCAGCCCCAGCATTTT
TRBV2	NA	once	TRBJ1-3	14	CASSEVGVGNTIYF	TGTGCCAGCAGCGAGGTCGGGGTTGGAAACACCATATATTTT
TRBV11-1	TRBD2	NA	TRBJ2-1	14	CASSLGLADNEQFF	TGTGCCAGCAGCTTAGGTCTAGCGGACAATGAGCAGTTCTTC
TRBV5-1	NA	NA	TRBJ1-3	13	CASSAYSGNTIYF	TGCGCCAGCAGCGCCTACTCTGGAAACACCATATATTTT
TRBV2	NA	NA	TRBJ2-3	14	CASSGGLLTDTQYF	TGTGCCAGCAGTGGGGGACTTCTCACAGATACGCAGTATTTT
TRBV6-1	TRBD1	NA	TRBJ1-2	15	CASSEFVTGNYGYTF	TGTGCCAGCAGTGAATTCGTGACAGGGAACTATGGCTACACCTTC
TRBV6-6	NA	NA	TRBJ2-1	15	CASSYSMEGYNEQFF	TGTGCCAGCAGTTACTCGATGGAGGGGTACAATGAGCAGTTCTTC
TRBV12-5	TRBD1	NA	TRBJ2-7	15	CASDTGTGLSYEQYF	TGTGCTAGTGACACCGGGACAGGGCTCTCCTACGAGCAGTACTTC
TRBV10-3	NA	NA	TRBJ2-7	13	CAISDPKEFLAYF	TGTGCCATCAGTGACCCGAAGGAGTTTTTAGCGTACTTC
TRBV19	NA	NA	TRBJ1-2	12	CASRESPYGYTF	TGTGCCAGTAGAGAGTCGCCCTATGGCTACACCTTC
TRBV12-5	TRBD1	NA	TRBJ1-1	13	CASGYTGETEAFF	TGTGCTAGTGGCTACACAGGGGAAACTGAAGCTTTCTTT
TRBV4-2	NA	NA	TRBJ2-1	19	CASSQDADRSGLPYNEQFF	TGTGCCAGCAGCCAAGATGCGGACAGATCTGGACTTCCCTACAATGAGCAGTTCTTC
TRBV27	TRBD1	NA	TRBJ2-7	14	CASSTGQGGYEQYF	TGTGCCAGCAGTACGGGACAGGGAGGCTACGAGCAGTACTTC
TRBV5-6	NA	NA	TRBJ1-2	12	CASSLGQNGYTF	TGTGCCAGCAGCTTGGGACAGAATGGCTACACCTTC
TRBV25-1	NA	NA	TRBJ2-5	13	CASSARGSETQYF	TGTGCCAGCAGTGCCCGGGGATCGGAGACCCAGTACTTC
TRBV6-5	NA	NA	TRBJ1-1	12	CASIQGPTEAFF	TGTGCCAGCATCCAGGGGCCCACTGAAGCTTTCTTT
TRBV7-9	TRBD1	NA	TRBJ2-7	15	CASSPRTGPDYEQYF	TGTGCCAGCAGCCCACGGACAGGACCAGACTACGAGCAGTACTTC
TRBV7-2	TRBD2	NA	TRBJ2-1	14	CASSLGLAYNEQFF	TGTGCCAGCAGCCTGGGACTAGCATACAATGAGCAGTTCTTC
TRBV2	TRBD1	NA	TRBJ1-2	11	CASMTGFGYTF	TGTGCCAGTATGACAGGGTTTGGCTACACCTTC
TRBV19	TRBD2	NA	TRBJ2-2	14	CATSGTSYTGELFF	TGTGCCACCTCCGGGACTAGTTACACCGGGGAGCTGTTTTTT
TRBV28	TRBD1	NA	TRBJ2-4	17	CASRPGQPGLAKNIQYF	TGTGCCAGCAGACCGGGACAGCCGGGGCTAGCCAAAAACATTCAGTACTTC
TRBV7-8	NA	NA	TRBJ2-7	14	CASSSAGSSYEQYF	TGTGCCAGCAGCTCGGCAGGAAGCTCCTACGAGCAGTACTTC
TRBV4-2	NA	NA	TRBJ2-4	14	CASREDRAKNIQYF	TGTGCCAGCAGGGAAGACAGAGCCAAAAACATTCAGTACTTC
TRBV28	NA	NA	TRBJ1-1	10	CASADSSAFF	TGTGCCAGTGCCGACAGTTCAGCTTTCTTT
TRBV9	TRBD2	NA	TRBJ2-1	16	CASSVATVAGGYEQFF	TGTGCCAGCAGCGTAGCTACGGTAGCGGGAGGTTATGAGCAGTTCTTC
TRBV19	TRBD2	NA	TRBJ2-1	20	CATHSFPSGRSVGGYNEQFF	TGTGCCACCCACTCCTTTCCTAGCGGGAGGTCCGTTGGGGGCTACAATGAGCAGTTCTTC
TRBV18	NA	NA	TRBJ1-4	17	CASSPNKQGVSNEKLFF	TGTGCCAGCTCACCTAACAAACAGGGCGTCTCTAATGAAAAACTGTTTTTT
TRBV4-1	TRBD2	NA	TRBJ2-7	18	CASSQDRDRGTSLSEQYF	TGCGCCAGCAGCCAAGATAGGGACCGGGGGACTAGCCTTAGCGAGCAGTACTTC
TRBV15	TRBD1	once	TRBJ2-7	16	CATSRGSQGASYEQYF	TGTGCCACCAGCAGAGGTTCACAGGGGGCGAGTTACGAGCAGTACTTC
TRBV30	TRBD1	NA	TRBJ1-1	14	CAWTQGVGNTEAFF	TGTGCCTGGACCCAGGGGGTGGGGAACACTGAAGCTTTCTTT
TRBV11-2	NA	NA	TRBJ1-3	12	CASSPQRNTIYF	TGTGCCAGCAGCCCCCAGCGCAACACCATATATTTT
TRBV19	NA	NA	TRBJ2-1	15	CASSIMKSRSNEQFF	TGTGCCAGTAGTATAATGAAGAGTCGGTCCAATGAGCAGTTCTTC